These 19 T cell receptor beta chains came from one sample sequenced in a study of blood T cell repertoires in COVID-19. Generated by immunoSEQ multiplex PCR, the TCRdb table keeps only in-frame clones and is missing some. The sample includes about 240,000 clones, roughly 82% seen only once; the top ten take about 12%. Sequences were obtained from peripheral blood. The receptors shown here come from a man older than 75 with acute or convalescent COVID-19.

The chain is built from TRBV6-4 and TRBJ2-3; D perhaps matches TRBD2 (6 bases). Germline V lookup: CDR1 MRHNA, CDR2 SNTAGT. CDR3 size: 15 residues. V was cut by 0 bases and J by 5 bases, with 12 bases left in between. This CDR3 is CASSDSAGFGDTQYF. Here the CDR3 DNA reads TGTGCCAGCAGTGACTCGGCGGGGTTCGGAGATACGCAGTATTTT.

The chain is built from TRBV5-1 and TRBJ2-3; the match to TRBD2 covers 8 bases. Germline trimming cut 4 bases from V and 2 bases from J; bases unmatched to any gene: 6. This CDR3 spans 15 amino acids. The germline CDR1 and CDR2 sequences are SGHRS and YFSETQ. Here the CDR3 DNA reads TGCGCCAGCAGCCCAGTAGCGGGACCCACAGATACGCAGTATTTT. Translating gives CASSPVAGPTDTQYF.

The CDR3 nucleotides read TGCGCCAGCAGCTTGGTTTCCCAGGGGAACACTGAAGCTTTCTTT. Amino acids: CASSLVSQGNTEAFF. The gene calls are TRBV5-1 and TRBJ1-1; a possible D gene is TRBD1 (5 bases). CDR3 length equals 15 residues. V dropped 0 bases and J dropped 1 base, with 10 bases sitting between them. Germline assignment: CDR1 SGHRS and CDR2 YFSETQ.

V is TRBV28 and J is TRBJ2-4, with 12 bases lining up with TRBD1. Trimming at V came to 6 bases and at J to 6 bases, leaving 9 bases not matched to a gene. CDR3 size: 16 residues. Germline V CDR1 and CDR2: MDHEN, SYDVKM. CDR3 DNA sequence: TGTGCCAGCAGGGGGACAGGGGGCGCAGCCGGAAACATTCAGTACTTC. Its protein is CASRGTGGAAGNIQYF.

This clone was recorded a few times. This rearrangement joins TRBV28 to TRBJ1-5, with 8 bases fitting TRBD1. Per germline, CDR1 MDHEN and CDR2 SYDVKM. CDR3 length equals 16 residues. The trim removed 5 bases at V and 4 bases at J, leaving 10 bases unmatched. CDR3: CASSPRGTGGNQPQHF. The CDR3 coding sequence is TGTGCCAGCAGTCCCCGGGGGACAGGAGGAAATCAGCCCCAGCATTTT.

The rearrangement links TRBV18 to TRBJ1-3; D is uncertain. The CDR3 totals 15 residues. Per the germline V gene, CDR1 is KGHSH and CDR2 is LQKENI. V was clipped by 3 bases and J by 3 bases, with 12 bases between them. The CDR3 coding sequence is TGTGCCAGCTCACCCCGTCAAGGAGGTGGAAACACCATATATTTT. Protein sequence: CASSPRQGGGNTIYF.

This clone has a handful of counts. This chain links TRBV3-1 (or the pseudogene TRBV3-2) with TRBJ2-7; D call uncertain. V was trimmed by 5 bases and J by 7 bases, leaving 12 bases between them. Germline values: CDR1 LGHDT, CDR2 YNNKEL (reference sequence). This CDR3 is 12 amino acids long. The CDR3 loop is CASSELRREQYF. The DNA of the CDR3 is TGTGCCAGCAGCGAACTAAGAAGGGAGCAGTACTTC.

The chain carries TRBV19 and TRBJ2-7, with D possibly TRBD1 on 6 matching bases. There are 14 residues in the CDR3. Germline V gene sequence: CDR1 LNHDA, CDR2 SQIVND (reference sequence). The ends were cut back, 9 bases at V and 2 bases at J, with 17 bases in the middle. CDR3 in DNA: TGTGCCAGCAAAGGACAGCCAAGTCCCTACGAGCAGTACTTC. It specifies CASKGQPSPYEQYF.

V is TRBV12-3 or TRBV12-4 and J is TRBJ2-5; weak D call: TRBD1 (5 bases). V lost 5 bases, J lost 13 bases, and 20 bases lay in between. The CDR3 covers 13 residues. The CDR3 spells CASSAQWGQTSYF. CDR3 nucleotides: TGTGCCAGCAGTGCCCAGTGGGGCCAAACGTCGTACTTC.

This chain links TRBV5-5 with TRBJ2-1; TRBD1 aligns across 7 bases. V gave up 3 bases and J gave up 2 bases; unmatched junction bases: 11. Germline V gene data show CDR1 as SGHKS and CDR2 as YYEKEE (reference sequence). This CDR3 is built from 17 residues. The CDR3 loop is CASSSPGSGGTYNEQFF. The CDR3 bases are TGTGCCAGCAGCTCTCCAGGATCAGGGGGTACCTACAATGAGCAGTTCTTC.

Here the CDR3 DNA reads TGTGCCAGCAGTACTGACAGGGTACAGTTCTTC. This codes for CASSTDRVQFF. The chain carries TRBV27 and TRBJ2-1; 7 nucleotides match TRBD1. Trimming at V came to 5 bases and at J to 13 bases, leaving 5 bases not matched to a gene. This CDR3 is built from 11 residues. Germline CDR1 reads MNHEY; CDR2 reads SMNVEV (reference sequence).

The chain joins TRBV7-8 to TRBJ2-7; D perhaps matches TRBD2 (5 bases). The germline gives CDR1 SGHVS, CDR2 FQNEAQ. Trimming cost V 1 base and J 0 bases, with 10 bases left between them. CDR3 length: 15 residues. The CDR3 DNA reads as TGTGCCAGCAGCTTAGTGTCGGGAAGCTCCTACGAGCAGTACTTC. Protein sequence: CASSLVSGSSYEQYF. The full variable domain, rest sourced from reference TRBV7-8 and TRBJ2-7, is GAGVSQSPRYKVAKRGQDVALRCDPISGHVSLFWYQQALGQGPEFLTYFQNEAQLDKSGLPSDRFFAERPEGSVSTLKIQRTQQEDSAVYLCASSLVSGSSYEQYFGPGTRLTVT.

The CDR3 DNA follows: TGTGCCAGCACTGGGGGGTTGGGGAACACTGAAGCTTTCTTT. Translating it yields CASTGGLGNTEAFF. V and J are TRBV6-6 and TRBJ1-1; maybe TRBD1 (5 bases). The CDR3 runs 14 residues. V was shortened by 7 bases and J by 1 base, with 13 bases between the two germline ends. Germline lookup yields CDR1 MNHNY and CDR2 SVGAGI (reference sequence).

The V call is TRBV7-9, the J call TRBJ1-2; no reliable D call. V gave up 5 bases and J gave up 4 bases, with 5 bases separating them. The germline V gene encodes CDR1 SEHNR and CDR2 FQNEAQ (reference sequence). The CDR3 runs 11 residues. The CDR3 coding sequence is TGTGCCAGCAGCCAAATCTATGGCTACACCTTC. As protein: CASSQIYGYTF. Based on the CDR3 plus reference TRBV7-9 and TRBJ1-2, the full variable domain is DTGVSQNPRHKITKRGQNVTFRCDPISEHNRLYWYRQTLGQGPEFLTYFQNEAQLEKSRLLSDRFSAERPKGSFSTLEIQRTEQGDSAMYLCASSQIYGYTFGSGTRLTVV.

The chain has TRBV5-5 and TRBJ2-7; possibly TRBD2 for D (5 bases). The germline CDR1 and CDR2 sequences are SGHKS and YYEKEE (reference sequence). V lost 4 bases, J lost 0 bases, and 8 bases lay in between. The CDR3 loop spans 13 amino acids. The CDR3 nucleotides are TGTGCCAGCAGCCGGGAATTCTCCTACGAGCAGTACTTC. It is translated as CASSREFSYEQYF.

The rearrangement uses TRBV15 and TRBJ1-3, with a tentative D call TRBD1 (6 bases). Germline CDR1 reads LNHNV; CDR2 reads YYDKDF (reference sequence). With 0 bases removed from V and 0 bases from J, the gap between germline ends came to 15 bases. This CDR3 spans 18 amino acids. The CDR3 is CATSRDLGSTGSGNTIYF. DNA of the CDR3: TGTGCCACCAGCAGAGATCTAGGTTCGACAGGCTCTGGAAACACCATATATTTT.

This chain connects TRBV5-1 to TRBJ2-1, with 8 bases matching TRBD1. With 0 bases clipped from V and 10 bases from J, the junction kept 9 bases outside the gene matches. This CDR3 has 15 amino acids. Germline values: CDR1 SGHRS, CDR2 YFSETQ. The CDR3 sequence: CASSLVTTGEGEQFF. As DNA, the CDR3 is TGCGCCAGCAGCTTGGTTACGACAGGGGAAGGGGAGCAGTTCTTC.

The chain uses TRBV29-1 and TRBJ2-1, with TRBD1 as a possible D gene (7 bases). CDR3 length: 16 residues. Trimming pared 0 bases from V and 6 bases from J, leaving 18 bases between. CDR1 and CDR2 from the germline V gene are SQVTM and ANQGSEA. As DNA, the CDR3 is TGCAGCGTTGAAGATAGTGTGGCAGGGGGAGGCAATGAGCAGTTCTTC. This sequence encodes CSVEDSVAGGGNEQFF.

The chain couples TRBV7-8 to TRBJ1-4, with 8 positions matching TRBD1. The V gene end was trimmed by 4 bases and the J gene end by 4 bases; junction bases not matched to a gene: 5. CDR3 length: 15 residues. Germline V CDR1 and CDR2: SGHVS, FQNEAQ. The CDR3 sequence: CASSSGQAYNEKLFF. The CDR3 bases are TGTGCCAGCAGCTCGGGACAGGCCTATAATGAAAAACTGTTTTTT.